These 26 T cell receptor beta chains were all obtained from the same sample, sequenced in a study of early T cells in non-severe SARS-CoV-2 infection. MiXCR, run by TCRdb on the 5' RACE reads, gives a single entry per CDR3 protein. Among approximately 69,000 distinct CDR3 sequences listed, about an eighth were seen once. The sample was whole blood. These receptors were obtained from an adult who was a healthcare worker with PCR-confirmed SARS-CoV-2 infection or an uninfected control (not recorded which).

This clonotype was counted many times. The chain employs TRBV7-6 and TRBJ2-1; D perhaps matches TRBD1 (6 bases). The V end was cut by 1 base, the J end by 1 base, with 8 bases between. The CDR3 contains 15 residues. From germline, CDR1 is SGHVS and CDR2 FNYEAQ. The DNA for the CDR3 is TGTGCCAGCAGCTTAGTCAGGGGTTCCTACAATGAGCAGTTCTTC. Translating it yields CASSLVRGSYNEQFF.

This clonotype was counted a single time. The chain joins TRBV20-1 to TRBJ2-7, with D unresolved. The CDR3 runs 12 residues. Trimming stripped 1 base from V and 3 bases from J, with 7 bases between. The germline CDR1 and CDR2 sequences are DFQATT and SNEGSKA (reference sequence). CDR3 bases: TGCAGTGCTAGAGGGACGAACTACGAGCAGTACTTC. Its translation is CSARGTNYEQYF.

CDR3 loop: CAISFDGTGELFF. The DNA for the CDR3 is TGTGCCATCAGTTTCGACGGCACCGGGGAGCTGTTTTTT. The genes are TRBV10-3 and TRBJ2-2; D uncertain. V was cut by 5 bases and J by 4 bases, with 8 bases left in between. This CDR3 has 13 amino acids. The V gene's germline CDR1 is ENHRY and CDR2 SYGVKD.

This clonotype was seen ten or more times. The chain has TRBV29-1 and TRBJ2-1; TRBD1 agrees at 7 bases. This CDR3 contains 15 residues. Per germline, CDR1 SQVTM and CDR2 ANQGSEA. Germline trimming cut 6 bases from V and 0 bases from J; bases unmatched to any gene: 8. The CDR3 here is CSVATGLGSYNEQFF. CDR3 DNA sequence: TGCAGCGTGGCGACAGGGTTGGGCTCCTACAATGAGCAGTTCTTC.

This clonotype has a count of ten or more. This chain links TRBV5-1 with TRBJ2-7; D uncertain. Germline lookup yields CDR1 SGHRS and CDR2 YFSETQ. The CDR3 covers 14 residues. The V end was cut by 2 bases, the J end by 2 bases, with 11 bases between. The CDR3 loop is CASSFTGPTYEQYF. CDR3 DNA sequence: TGCGCCAGCAGCTTTACCGGACCCACCTACGAGCAGTACTTC.

The chain has TRBV20-1 and TRBJ1-1; D is unresolved. Germline V lookup: CDR1 DFQATT, CDR2 SNEGSKA (reference sequence). V lost 0 bases to trimming and J lost 7 bases, with 15 bases between them. This CDR3 has 14 amino acids. In nucleotides, the CDR3 is TGCAGTGCTAGAGATCGATACACAGCCGGTGAAGCTTTCTTT. Protein sequence: CSARDRYTAGEAFF.

This clonotype was found a few times. The genes are TRBV29-1 and TRBJ2-7, with 11 bases fitting TRBD2. The germline CDR1 and CDR2 sequences are SQVTM and ANQGSEA. The CDR3 totals 11 residues. V lost 7 bases and J lost 13; bases outside the gene matches: 9. CDR3 DNA sequence: TGCAGCGCCTGGACTAGCGGGTACTACTACTTC. Amino acids: CSAWTSGYYYF.

Ten or more counts support this clonotype. The rearrangement joins TRBV20-1 to TRBJ2-1, with 7 bases lining up with TRBD1. From germline, CDR1 is DFQATT and CDR2 SNEGSKA (reference sequence). V was clipped by 0 bases and J by 7 bases; unmatched bases: 12. This CDR3 spans 16 amino acids. The CDR3 spells CSARDWTGTEHNEQFF. In DNA, the CDR3 is TGCAGTGCTAGAGACTGGACCGGGACAGAGCATAATGAGCAGTTCTTC.

This chain links TRBV29-1 with TRBJ2-5; D is unclear. The CDR3 totals 13 residues. From germline, CDR1 is SQVTM and CDR2 ANQGSEA. V lost 6 bases, J lost 0 bases, and 11 bases lay in between. The DNA of the CDR3 is TGCAGCGTGAGAGACACCGACCAAGAGACCCAGTACTTC. Protein sequence: CSVRDTDQETQYF.

In its sample, this clonotype was seen a few times. The chain carries TRBV20-1 and TRBJ2-7; TRBD2 might be the D (6 bases). V dropped 5 bases and J dropped 1 base, with 15 bases sitting between them. The CDR3 loop spans 14 amino acids. Germline V lookup: CDR1 DFQATT, CDR2 SNEGSKA (reference sequence). Here the CDR3 DNA reads TGCAGTGCTCCCTCCGGGACTGGTTCCTACGAGCAGTACTTC. As protein: CSAPSGTGSYEQYF.

This clonotype showed up many times. The V gene is TRBV5-4, the J gene TRBJ2-7, with TRBD1 matching over 8 bases. Trimming took 2 bases from V and 0 from J; bases not matched to a gene: 4. Looked up from germline, CDR1 is SGHNT and CDR2 is YYREEE (reference sequence). The CDR3 has 15 amino acids. CDR3 DNA: TGTGCCAGCAGCTTCCCCGGGACAGGCTCCTACGAGCAGTACTTC. Translation gives CASSFPGTGSYEQYF. Complete variable domain (other parts from reference TRBV5-4 and TRBJ2-7): ETGVTQSPTHLIKTRGQQVTLRCSSQSGHNTVSWYQQALGQGPQFIFQYYREEENGRGNFPPRFSGLQFPNYSSELNVNALELDDSALYLCASSFPGTGSYEQYFGPGTRLTVT.

A word on this clonotype: A read error may be the cause here, since a much bigger clone is one base away. The gene calls are TRBV2 and TRBJ2-7; D is ambiguous. This CDR3 has 12 residues. Looked up from germline, CDR1 is SNHLY and CDR2 is FYNNEI. The CDR3, as DNA: TGTGCCAGCACCGTGACCCCGGTTGAGCTGTACTTC. This codes for CASTVTPVELYF.

This clonotype occurred a few times. The CDR3 coding sequence is TGTGCCAGCAAAATAGCGGGAGCAGTGGATACGCAGTATTTT. This gives the protein CASKIAGAVDTQYF. The V gene is TRBV6-2 or TRBV6-3, the J gene TRBJ2-3, with 9 bases matching TRBD2. V was pared by 7 bases and J by 6 bases, with 8 bases of the junction left unmatched. The germline CDR1 and CDR2 sequences are MNHEY and SVGEGT. This CDR3 region has 14 residues.

There are a few counts of this clonotype. The rearrangement uses TRBV20-1 and TRBJ2-3, with D uncertain. CDR1 and CDR2 from the germline V gene are DFQATT and SNEGSKA (reference sequence). There are 13 residues in the CDR3. V lost 0 bases and J 2 bases, leaving 6 bases between the germline ends. Written as DNA, the CDR3 is TGCAGTGCTAGAGAAGTGATCACAGATACGCAGTATTTT. Amino acids: CSAREVITDTQYF.

The sample holds many counts of this clonotype. The gene calls are TRBV7-8 and TRBJ2-1, with D possibly being TRBD2 (6 bases). Trimming pared 4 bases from V and 2 bases from J, leaving 12 bases between. In germline, CDR1 is SGHVS, CDR2 FQNEAQ. The CDR3 is 15 residues long. The CDR3 DNA follows: TGTGCCAGCAGCTCGATCGGGACTGCCTACAATGAGCAGTTCTTC. Translated, it gives CASSSIGTAYNEQFF.

This clonotype was seen a few times. This chain joins TRBV7-9 and TRBJ1-1; D unresolved. There are 12 residues in the CDR3. V lost 3 bases to trimming and J lost 1 base, with 3 bases between them. Germline V lookup: CDR1 SEHNR, CDR2 FQNEAQ (reference sequence). CDR3 in amino acids: CASSFGNTEAFF. As DNA, the CDR3 is TGTGCCAGCAGCTTTGGGAACACTGAAGCTTTCTTT.

The CDR3 here is CASSLAPGYGYTF. The CDR3, as DNA: TGTGCCAGCAGCTTAGCGCCCGGCTATGGCTACACCTTC. This sequence joins TRBV7-6 and TRBJ1-2, with unresolved D. This CDR3 has 13 residues. Germline CDR1 reads SGHVS; CDR2 reads FNYEAQ. V lost 0 bases to trimming and J lost 4 bases, with 6 bases between them.

This clonotype has only a few counts. The chain couples TRBV5-4 to TRBJ2-5, with D unresolved. V was clipped by 1 base and J by 5 bases, with 9 bases between them. From germline, CDR1 is SGHNT and CDR2 YYREEE (reference sequence). The CDR3 totals 13 residues. The CDR3 region is CASSLYRGETQYF. CDR3 in DNA: TGTGCCAGCAGCTTGTACCGCGGCGAGACCCAGTACTTC.

Remarks on this clonotype: One end of the junction varies from germline; a read error may be responsible. The genes are TRBV7-7 and TRBJ2-5; D is undetermined. In germline, CDR1 is SSHAT, CDR2 FNYEAQ (reference sequence). CDR3 size: 13 residues. The CDR3 DNA sequence: TGTGCTAGCAGCCCTCAGACGGTCGAGACCCAGTACTTC. Its translation is CASSPQTVETQYF. Full variable domain (remainder filled in from reference TRBV7-7 and TRBJ2-5): GAGVSQSPRYKVTKRGQDVTLRCDPISSHATLYWYQQALGQGPEFLTYFNYEAQPDKSGLPSDRFSAERPEGSISTLTIQRTEQRDSAMYRCASSPQTVETQYFGPGTRLLVL.

There are many counts of this clonotype. The chain recombines TRBV7-9 with TRBJ1-5, with no clear D. This CDR3 has 14 amino acids. V dropped 4 bases and J dropped 0 bases, with 7 bases sitting between them. Germline V gene sequence: CDR1 SEHNR, CDR2 FQNEAQ (reference sequence). The CDR3 DNA is TGTGCCAGCAGCTCTTCATTTAGCAATCAGCCCCAGCATTTT. Translated: CASSSSFSNQPQHF.

This clonotype was detected many times. This rearrangement joins TRBV7-3 to TRBJ1-6; D remains ambiguous. This CDR3 spans 15 amino acids. The V gene lost 5 bases and the J gene lost 6 bases, with 14 bases spanning the gap. Germline CDR1 SGHTA, CDR2 FQGTGA. CDR3 in DNA: TGTGCCAGCAGCATAAACCGGACCCCTAATTCACCCCTCCACTTT. Encoded protein: CASSINRTPNSPLHF.

This clonotype was detected ten times or more. J is TRBJ2-5 and V is TRBV7-6; D is tentatively TRBD1 or TRBD2 (5 bases each). The germline V and J ends were trimmed by 1 base and 5 bases, with 17 bases remaining between them. The CDR3 has 16 residues. CDR1 SGHVS and CDR2 FNYEAQ come from the germline V gene. CDR3 nucleotides: TGTGCCAGCAGCTTAGATATCGGGACCTTAAAGGAGACCCAGTACTTC. Translating gives CASSLDIGTLKETQYF.

In regard to this clonotype: This sequence may be a read error, since a much larger clone differs from it by one base. The chain joins TRBV5-1 to TRBJ2-3; 8 bases agree with TRBD1. Per the germline V gene, CDR1 is SGHRS and CDR2 is YFSETQ. CDR3 size: 14 residues. The CDR3 DNA follows: TGCACCAGCAAAGACAGGGGAACGAGAGATACGCAGTATTTT. Translating gives CTSKDRGTRDTQYF.

This clonotype was seen many times. V usage is TRBV20-1 and J usage is TRBJ2-3; 8 positions agree with TRBD2. The CDR3 covers 14 residues. Germline values: CDR1 DFQATT, CDR2 SNEGSKA (reference sequence). V trimming: 1 base; J trimming: 2 bases; junction bases outside the gene matches: 2. The CDR3 sequence: CSARGAGVTDTQYF. CDR3 bases: TGCAGTGCTAGAGGAGCGGGAGTCACAGATACGCAGTATTTT.

The chain joins TRBV7-9 to TRBJ2-5; 8 bases map to TRBD1. V lost 2 bases and J lost 5; bases outside the gene matches: 7. Per the germline V gene, CDR1 is SEHNR and CDR2 is FQNEAQ (reference sequence). The length of the CDR3 is 15 residues. The CDR3, as DNA: TGTGCCAGCAGCTTACGACAGGGGATGATTGAGACCCAGTACTTC. It specifies CASSLRQGMIETQYF.

This clonotype was seen a handful of times. This chain uses TRBV4-3 with TRBJ2-5; D unclear. The V end was cut by 0 bases, the J end by 5 bases, with 16 bases between. Germline V gene lookup returns CDR1 LGHNA and CDR2 YSLEER. The CDR3 has 16 residues. CDR3 in DNA: TGCGCCAGCAGCCAAGAAATTGGCACCCGTGCCGAGACCCAGTACTTC. Encoded protein: CASSQEIGTRAETQYF.